This TCR beta chain was recovered during a study of ipilimumab plus nivolumab after autologous stem cell transplantation. Study overall: Patients received a median of 5 ipilimumab and 8 or 9 nivolumab doses.

Germline-derived CDR1 and CDR2 are SGHAT and FQNNGV. V was clipped by 3 bases and J by 2 bases, with 10 bases between them. The length of the CDR3 is 14 residues. Sequenced by immunoSEQ multiplex PCR; TCRdb stores in-frame clones only, minus some. The sample has about 40,000 clones, around 92% seen once. The sequence was collected from a male donor with multiple myeloma. Sample: PBMCs, taken in a trial of ipilimumab plus nivolumab as post-transplant consolidation. V usage is TRBV11-2 and J usage is TRBJ1-1; D is possibly TRBD1 (5 bases). CDR3 coding DNA: TGTGCCAGCAGCTTCGGGGGATTTAACACTGAAGCTTTCTTT. This encodes CASSFGGFNTEAFF.